This entry describes one T cell receptor beta chain. Its antigen remains undetermined. Within one base of it there is no much larger clone, and no base qualities were kept. V drops 6 bases and J drops 7 bases, leaving 15 bases in between. The germline V gene provides CDR1 MNHEY and CDR2 SVGEGT. The cysteine opens and the phenylalanine closes a CDR3 of 14 amino acids. Only CDR3 DNA remains: 42 bases, in frame from the first base. The immunoSEQ Assay, a bias-controlled multiplex PCR, was used to amplify TCRbeta CDR3 regions from genomic DNA. In the original analysis: Within the assay, amplification of reference gene primers was used to estimate how many nucleated cells each sample contained. To quantify the absolute abundance of each unique TCRbeta CDR3 rearrangement, sequence reads were collapsed and filtered. For each sample, productive Simpson clonality was calculated by taking the square root of Simpson's diversity index across productive rearrangements. Imported from immuneACCESS, the table was reduced by TCRdb to in-frame sequences with V and J called. These copies leave out some clones; in studies compared against another copy, an unresolved V gene accounts for under half, and the cause of the remainder is not known. V and J calls and clone size follow that table, whereas D and trimming were derived from the DNA. A total of about 120,000 clones appear in this sample, approximately 83% of them only once. Roughly 4.3% of the sample is in the top ten clones.

This record comes from a study of blood T cell repertoires in COVID-19 (dated by TCRdb to about 2020). General notes on the study: The collaborator samples originated in the United States, Italy and Spain and spanned the acute and convalescent phases of COVID-19. The material from the prospective study consisted of cDNA or gDNA derived from T cells, B-cell-depleted T cells, or PBMCs. Subjects who had been exposed to COVID-19, were actively infected with it, or had recovered from it provided the deeply sampled blood TCRbeta repertoires that made up the dataset. The repertoires were released in a freely available public database meant as a resource for research on the immune response to SARS-CoV-2. Samples came from the ongoing ImmuneRACE study (first 160 participants) plus 1,254 subjects from 6 global collaborators. The sample metadata nearly always contained a de-identified subject ID, COVID-19 status, age in years and sex. Where available, HLA class I and class II types were obtained from metadata supplied by the sample provider rather than from assay-based typing. Here is what the overall study found, with its caveats: The quantity of clinical and demographic metadata differed by source and by participant and was supplied without curation.

The collaborating institutions used their own protocols to collect whole blood in K2EDTA tubes. For TCRbeta analysis, collaborator samples were shipped as frozen whole blood, as isolated PBMCs, or as DNA extracted from either sample type. The chain joins TRBV6-2 or TRBV6-3 to TRBJ1-4; the D region possibly corresponds to TRBD1 (6 bases align). The specimen was peripheral blood. This receptor was taken from an older woman with acute or convalescent COVID-19. The CDR3 in this case is CASSAGTRGEKLFF. The bases read TGTGCCAGCAGCGCCGGGACAAGAGGTGAAAAACTGTTTTTT.